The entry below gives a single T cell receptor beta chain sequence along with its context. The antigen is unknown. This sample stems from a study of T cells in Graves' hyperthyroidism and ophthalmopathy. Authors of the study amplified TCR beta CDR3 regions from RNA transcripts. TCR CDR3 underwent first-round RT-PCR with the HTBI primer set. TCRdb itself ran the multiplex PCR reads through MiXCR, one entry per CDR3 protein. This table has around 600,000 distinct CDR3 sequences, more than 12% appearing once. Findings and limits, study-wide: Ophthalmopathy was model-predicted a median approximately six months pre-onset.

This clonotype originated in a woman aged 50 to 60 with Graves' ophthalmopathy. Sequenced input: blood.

The CDR3 DNA follows: TGTGCCAGCAGTGCCGAATGGGGGAATGGCTACACCTTC. It codes for CASSAEWGNGYTF. The V gene is TRBV27, the J gene TRBJ1-2, with D tentatively TRBD1 (5 bases). Germline CDR1 MNHEY, CDR2 SMNVEV (reference sequence). V lost 5 bases and J lost 6, with 13 bases in between. CDR3 size: 13 residues.